The source of this T cell receptor beta chain is a study of blood T cells in healthy people across ages. Findings and caveats of the study: Age advanced and TCR beta diversity per million T cells fell, roughly linearly.

Those donating, healthy Caucasian individuals from Russia, were aged about 6 to 90. Peripheral blood samples of around 9.8 milliliters were drawn from each donor. No fewer than 5.5 micrograms of total RNA were isolated from every sample. Notes on this clonotype: Its antigen is currently unknown.

A J-beta primer mix and a sample-barcoded 5' primer were used in a second PCR of roughly 6 to 11 cycles. TCRdb used MiXCR to reprocess the 5' RACE reads, holding one entry per CDR3 protein. The repertoire consists of about 1.6 million distinct CDR3 sequences, with roughly 32% occurring once and the leading ten covering around 11%. The V and J ends lost 6 bases and 7 bases respectively, with 16 bases between them. CDR1 DFQATT and CDR2 SNEGSKA come from the germline V gene (reference sequence). This CDR3 spans 14 amino acids. The chain recombines TRBV20-1 with TRBJ1-6, with D tentatively TRBD1 (6 bases). The receptor comes from a woman aged 25 to 39 in good health. The sample was blood. The CDR3 bases are TGCAGTGCAAGACGTGGGGGCTCGAATTCACCCCTCCACTTT. Protein product: CSARRGGSNSPLHF.